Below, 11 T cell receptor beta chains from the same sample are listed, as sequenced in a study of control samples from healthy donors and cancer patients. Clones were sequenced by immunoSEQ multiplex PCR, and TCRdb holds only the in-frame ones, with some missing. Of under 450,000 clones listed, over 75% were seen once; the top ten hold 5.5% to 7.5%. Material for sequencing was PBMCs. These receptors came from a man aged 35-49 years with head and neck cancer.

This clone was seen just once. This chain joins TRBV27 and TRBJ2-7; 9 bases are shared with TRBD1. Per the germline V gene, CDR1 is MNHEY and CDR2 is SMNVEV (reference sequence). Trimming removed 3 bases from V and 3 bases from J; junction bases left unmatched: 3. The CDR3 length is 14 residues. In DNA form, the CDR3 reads TGTGCCAGCAGTTTTACAGGGGGCAGCTACGAGCAGTACTTC. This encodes CASSFTGGSYEQYF.

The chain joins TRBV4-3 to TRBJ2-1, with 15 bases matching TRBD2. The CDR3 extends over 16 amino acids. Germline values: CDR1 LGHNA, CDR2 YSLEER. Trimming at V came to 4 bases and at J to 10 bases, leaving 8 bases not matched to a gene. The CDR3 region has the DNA TGCGCCAGCAGCCTCTTCCGGACTAGCGGGGGGGACGAGCAGTTCTTC. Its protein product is CASSLFRTSGGDEQFF.

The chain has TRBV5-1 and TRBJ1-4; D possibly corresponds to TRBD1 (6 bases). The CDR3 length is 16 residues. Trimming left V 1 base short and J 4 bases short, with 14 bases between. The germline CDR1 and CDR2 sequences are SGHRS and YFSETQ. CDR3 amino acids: CASSLSPGHDNEKLFF. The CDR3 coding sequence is TGCGCCAGCAGCTTGTCGCCGGGACATGATAATGAAAAACTGTTTTTT.

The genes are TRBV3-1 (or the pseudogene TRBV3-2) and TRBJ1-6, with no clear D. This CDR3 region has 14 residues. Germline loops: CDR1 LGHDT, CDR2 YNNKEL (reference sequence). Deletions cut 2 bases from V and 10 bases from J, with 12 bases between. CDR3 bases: TGTGCCAGCAGCCAAATCGGGCCAGCCTCACCCCTCCACTTT. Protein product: CASSQIGPASPLHF.

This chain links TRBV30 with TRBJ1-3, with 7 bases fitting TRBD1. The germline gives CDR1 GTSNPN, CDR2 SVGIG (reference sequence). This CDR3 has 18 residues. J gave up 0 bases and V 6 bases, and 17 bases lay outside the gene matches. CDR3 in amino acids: CACSRPRDSLSSGNTIYF. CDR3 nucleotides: TGTGCCTGTTCTCGACCCCGGGACAGCCTATCCTCTGGAAACACCATATATTTT.

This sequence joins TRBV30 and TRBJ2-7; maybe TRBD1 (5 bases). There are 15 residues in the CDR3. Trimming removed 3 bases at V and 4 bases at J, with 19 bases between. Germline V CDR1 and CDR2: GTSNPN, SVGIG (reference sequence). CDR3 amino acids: CAWRVAQGPKYEQYF. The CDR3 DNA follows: TGTGCCTGGAGAGTGGCGCAGGGCCCCAAATACGAGCAGTACTTC. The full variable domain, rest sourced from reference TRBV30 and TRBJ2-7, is SQTIHQWPATLVQPVGSPLSLECTVEGTSNPNLYWYRQAAGRGLQLLFYSVGIGQISSEVPQNLSASRPQDRQFILSSKKLLLSDSGFYLCAWRVAQGPKYEQYFGPGTRLTVT.

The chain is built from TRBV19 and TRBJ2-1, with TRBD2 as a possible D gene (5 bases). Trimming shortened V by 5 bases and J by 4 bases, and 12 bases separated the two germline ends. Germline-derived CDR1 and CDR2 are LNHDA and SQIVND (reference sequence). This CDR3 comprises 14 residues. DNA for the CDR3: TGTGCCAGTAGTCCCAGGACGGGGTACAATGAGCAGTTCTTC. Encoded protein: CASSPRTGYNEQFF.

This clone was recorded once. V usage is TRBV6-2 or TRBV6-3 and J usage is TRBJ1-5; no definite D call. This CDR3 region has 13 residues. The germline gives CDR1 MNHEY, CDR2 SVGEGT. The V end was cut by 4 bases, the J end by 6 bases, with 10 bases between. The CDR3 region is CASSSLHPQPQHF. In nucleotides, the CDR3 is TGTGCCAGCAGTTCCCTACATCCTCAGCCCCAGCATTTT.

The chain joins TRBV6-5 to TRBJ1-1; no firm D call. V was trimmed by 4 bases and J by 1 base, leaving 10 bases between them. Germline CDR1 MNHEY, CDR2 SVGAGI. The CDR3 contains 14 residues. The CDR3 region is CASSFSQQNTEAFF. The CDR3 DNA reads TGTGCCAGCAGTTTCTCTCAGCAGAACACTGAAGCTTTCTTT.

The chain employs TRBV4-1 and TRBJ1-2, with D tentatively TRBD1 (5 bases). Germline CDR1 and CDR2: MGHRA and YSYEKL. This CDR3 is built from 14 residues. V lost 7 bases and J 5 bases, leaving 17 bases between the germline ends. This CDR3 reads CASTAPGRGYGYTF. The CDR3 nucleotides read TGCGCCAGCACTGCCCCGGGACGGGGGTATGGCTACACCTTC.

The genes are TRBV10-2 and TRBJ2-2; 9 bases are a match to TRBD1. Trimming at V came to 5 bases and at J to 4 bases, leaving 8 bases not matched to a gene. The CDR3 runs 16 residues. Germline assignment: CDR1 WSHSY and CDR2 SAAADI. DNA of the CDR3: TGCGCCAGCAGTTCCTCGGGACAGGGACCCACCGGGGAGCTGTTTTTT. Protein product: CASSSSGQGPTGELFF.